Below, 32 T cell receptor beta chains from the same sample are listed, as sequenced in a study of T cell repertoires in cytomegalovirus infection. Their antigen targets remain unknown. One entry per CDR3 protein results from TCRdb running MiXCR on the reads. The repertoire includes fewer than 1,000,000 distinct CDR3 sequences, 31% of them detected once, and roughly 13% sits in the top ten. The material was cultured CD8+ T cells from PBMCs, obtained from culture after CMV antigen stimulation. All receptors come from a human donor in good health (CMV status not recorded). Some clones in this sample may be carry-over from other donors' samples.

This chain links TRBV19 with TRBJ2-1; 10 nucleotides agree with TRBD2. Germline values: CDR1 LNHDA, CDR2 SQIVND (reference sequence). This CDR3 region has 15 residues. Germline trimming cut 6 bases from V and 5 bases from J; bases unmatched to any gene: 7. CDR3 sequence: CASRSSGGANNEQFF. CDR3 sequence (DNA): TGTGCCAGTAGATCGAGCGGGGGGGCCAACAATGAGCAGTTCTTC.

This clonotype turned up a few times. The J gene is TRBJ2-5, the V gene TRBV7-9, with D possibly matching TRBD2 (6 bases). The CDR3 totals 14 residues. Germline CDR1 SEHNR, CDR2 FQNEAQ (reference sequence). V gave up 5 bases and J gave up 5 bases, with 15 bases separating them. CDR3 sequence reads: CASSPGEGRETQYF. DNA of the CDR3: TGTGCCAGCAGCCCGGGCGAGGGGAGGGAGACCCAGTACTTC.

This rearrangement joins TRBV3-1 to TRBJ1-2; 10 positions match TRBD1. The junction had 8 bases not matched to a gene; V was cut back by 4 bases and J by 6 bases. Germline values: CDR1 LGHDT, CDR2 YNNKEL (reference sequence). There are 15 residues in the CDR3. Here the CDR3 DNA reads TGTGCCAGCAGCCTCGGGACAGGGGTGAACCATGGCTACACCTTC. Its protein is CASSLGTGVNHGYTF. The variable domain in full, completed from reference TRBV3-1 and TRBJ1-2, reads DTAVSQTPKYLVTQMGNDKSIKCEQNLGHDTMYWYKQDSKKFLKIMFSYNNKELIINETVPNRFSPKSPDKAHLNLHINSLELGDSAVYFCASSLGTGVNHGYTFGSGTRLTVV.

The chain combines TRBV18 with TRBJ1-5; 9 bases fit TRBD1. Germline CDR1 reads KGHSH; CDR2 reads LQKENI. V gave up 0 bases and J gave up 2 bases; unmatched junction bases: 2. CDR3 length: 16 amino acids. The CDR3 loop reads CASSPPRTGGNQPQHF. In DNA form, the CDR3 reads TGTGCCAGCTCACCACCGCGGACAGGGGGCAATCAGCCCCAGCATTTT.

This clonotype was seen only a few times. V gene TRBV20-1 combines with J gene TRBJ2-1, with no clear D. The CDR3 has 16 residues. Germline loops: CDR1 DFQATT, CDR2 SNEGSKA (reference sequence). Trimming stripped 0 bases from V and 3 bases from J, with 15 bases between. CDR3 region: CSARDPGRRFYNEQFF. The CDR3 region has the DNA TGCAGTGCTAGAGATCCAGGACGCCGATTCTACAATGAGCAGTTCTTC.

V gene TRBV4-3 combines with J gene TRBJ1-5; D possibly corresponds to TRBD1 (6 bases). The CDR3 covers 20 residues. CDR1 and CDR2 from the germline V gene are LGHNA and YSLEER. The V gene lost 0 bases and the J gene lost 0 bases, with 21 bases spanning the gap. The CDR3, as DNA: TGCGCCAGCAGCCAAGAAGGCCTAGGACAGTGGGCTTATAGCAATCAGCCCCAGCATTTT. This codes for CASSQEGLGQWAYSNQPQHF.

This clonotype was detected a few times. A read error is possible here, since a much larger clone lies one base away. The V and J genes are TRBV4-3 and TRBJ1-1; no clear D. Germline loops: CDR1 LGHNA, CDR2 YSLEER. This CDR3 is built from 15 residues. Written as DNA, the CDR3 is TGCGCCAACAGCCAAGTGCTGGGTCTCTACACTGAAGCTTTCTTT. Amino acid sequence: CANSQVLGLYTEAFF.

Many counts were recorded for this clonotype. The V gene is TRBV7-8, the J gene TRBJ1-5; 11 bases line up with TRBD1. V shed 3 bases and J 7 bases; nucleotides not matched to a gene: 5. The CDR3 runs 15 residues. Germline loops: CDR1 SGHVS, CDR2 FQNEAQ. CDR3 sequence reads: CASSFRDRGVQPQHF. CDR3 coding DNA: TGTGCCAGCAGCTTCCGGGACAGGGGGGTACAGCCCCAGCATTTT.

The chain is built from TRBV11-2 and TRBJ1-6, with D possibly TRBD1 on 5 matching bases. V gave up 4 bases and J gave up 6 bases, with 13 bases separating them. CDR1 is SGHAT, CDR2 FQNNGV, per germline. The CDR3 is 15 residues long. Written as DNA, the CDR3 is TGTGCCAGCAGCTCAAGCTCCAGGGTTAATTCACCCCTCCACTTT. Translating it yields CASSSSSRVNSPLHF.

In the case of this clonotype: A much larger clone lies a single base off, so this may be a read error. CDR3 residues: CASKGTVNTEAFF. In DNA, the CDR3 is TGTGCCAGCAAAGGGACGGTGAACACTGAAGCTTTCTTT. The chain has TRBV6-2 or TRBV6-3 and TRBJ1-1; TRBD1 might be the D (5 bases). V was trimmed by 7 bases and J by 0 bases, leaving 9 bases between them. This CDR3 is built from 13 residues. Germline V gene lookup returns CDR1 MNHEY and CDR2 SVGEGT.

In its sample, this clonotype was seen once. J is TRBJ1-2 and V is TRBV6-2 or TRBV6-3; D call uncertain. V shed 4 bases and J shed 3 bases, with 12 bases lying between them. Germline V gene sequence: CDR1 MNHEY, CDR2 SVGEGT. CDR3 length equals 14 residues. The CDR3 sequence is CASSSQAPHYGYTF. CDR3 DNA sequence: TGTGCCAGCAGTTCTCAGGCTCCCCACTATGGCTACACCTTC.

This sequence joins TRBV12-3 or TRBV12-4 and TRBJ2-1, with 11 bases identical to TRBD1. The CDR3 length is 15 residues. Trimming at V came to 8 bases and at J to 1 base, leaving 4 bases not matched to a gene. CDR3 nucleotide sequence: TGTGCCAGCCTTGGACAGGGGGCTTCCTACAATGAGCAGTTCTTC. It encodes CASLGQGASYNEQFF.

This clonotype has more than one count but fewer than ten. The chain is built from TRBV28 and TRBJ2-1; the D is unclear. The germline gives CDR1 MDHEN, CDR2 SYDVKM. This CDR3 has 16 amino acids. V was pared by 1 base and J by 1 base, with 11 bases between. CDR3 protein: CASSLSDMLSYNEQFF. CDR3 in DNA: TGTGCCAGCAGTTTATCAGACATGTTGTCCTACAATGAGCAGTTCTTC.

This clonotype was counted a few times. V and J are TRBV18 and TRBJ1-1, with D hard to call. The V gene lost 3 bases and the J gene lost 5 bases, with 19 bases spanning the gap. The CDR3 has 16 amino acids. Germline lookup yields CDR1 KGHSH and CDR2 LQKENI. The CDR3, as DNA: TGTGCCAGCTCACCCCTGACGGAATCTCTTACGACTGAAGCTTTCTTT. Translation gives CASSPLTESLTTEAFF.

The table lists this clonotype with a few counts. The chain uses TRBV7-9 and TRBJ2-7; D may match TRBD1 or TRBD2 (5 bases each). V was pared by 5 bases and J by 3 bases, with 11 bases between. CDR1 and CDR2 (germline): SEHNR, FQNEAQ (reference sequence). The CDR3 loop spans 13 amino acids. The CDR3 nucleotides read TGTGCCAGCAGCCCCGGGACCTACTACGAGCAGTACGTC. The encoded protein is CASSPGTYYEQYV.

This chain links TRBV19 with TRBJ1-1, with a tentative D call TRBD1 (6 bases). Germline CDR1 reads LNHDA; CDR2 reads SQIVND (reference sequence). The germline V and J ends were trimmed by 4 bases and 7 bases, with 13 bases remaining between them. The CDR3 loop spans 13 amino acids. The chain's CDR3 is CASSTGTSYEAFF. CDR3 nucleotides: TGTGCCAGTAGTACCGGGACAAGCTATGAAGCTTTCTTT.

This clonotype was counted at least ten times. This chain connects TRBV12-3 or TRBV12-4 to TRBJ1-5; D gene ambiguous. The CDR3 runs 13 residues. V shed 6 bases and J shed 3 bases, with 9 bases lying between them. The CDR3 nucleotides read TGTGCCAGCAGCCGCGGGGACAATCAGCCCCAGCATTTT. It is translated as CASSRGDNQPQHF.

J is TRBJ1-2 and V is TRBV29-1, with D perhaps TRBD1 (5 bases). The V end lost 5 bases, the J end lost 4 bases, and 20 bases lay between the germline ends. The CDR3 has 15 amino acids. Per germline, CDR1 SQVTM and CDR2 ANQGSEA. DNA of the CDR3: TGCAGCGTTTTTTCTAATGGGGGGTCAGGCTATGGCTACACCTTC. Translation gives CSVFSNGGSGYGYTF. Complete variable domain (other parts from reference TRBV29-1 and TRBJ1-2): SAVISQKPSRDICQRGTSLTIQCQVDSQVTMMFWYRQQPGQSLTLIATANQGSEATYESGFVIDKFPISRPNLTFSTLTVSNMSPEDSSIYLCSVFSNGGSGYGYTFGSGTRLTVV.

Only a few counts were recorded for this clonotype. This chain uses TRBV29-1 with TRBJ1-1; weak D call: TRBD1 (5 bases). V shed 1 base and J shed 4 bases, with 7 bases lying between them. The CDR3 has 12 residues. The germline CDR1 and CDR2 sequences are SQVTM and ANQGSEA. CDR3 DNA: TGCAGCGTTGAAGCGGGGGTCACTGAAGCTTTCTTT. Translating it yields CSVEAGVTEAFF.

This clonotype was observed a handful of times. As DNA, the CDR3 is TGCGCCAGCAGCCAAGAAGAACCCTTTCGACAGCCCCAGCATTTT. The encoded protein is CASSQEEPFRQPQHF. This chain connects TRBV4-1 to TRBJ1-5; D not resolved. This CDR3 has 15 residues. Germline CDR1 MGHRA, CDR2 YSYEKL. Deletions cut 0 bases from V and 7 bases from J, with 13 bases between.

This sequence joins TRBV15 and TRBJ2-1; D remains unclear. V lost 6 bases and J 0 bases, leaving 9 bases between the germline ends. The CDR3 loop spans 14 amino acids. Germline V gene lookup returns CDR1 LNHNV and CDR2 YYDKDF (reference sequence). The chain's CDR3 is CATSHSSSYNEQFF. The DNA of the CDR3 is TGTGCCACCAGTCACTCCAGCTCCTACAATGAGCAGTTCTTC.

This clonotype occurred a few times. For the CDR3, the DNA is TGTGCCAGCAGCTTCAAGATGGGGGGAGGCAATTCACCCCTCCACTTT. Its protein product is CASSFKMGGGNSPLHF. The chain carries TRBV7-6 and TRBJ1-6; tentatively, D is TRBD1 (5 bases). Germline values: CDR1 SGHVS, CDR2 FNYEAQ. The V gene lost 3 bases and the J gene lost 7 bases, with 16 bases spanning the gap. The CDR3 spans 16 residues.

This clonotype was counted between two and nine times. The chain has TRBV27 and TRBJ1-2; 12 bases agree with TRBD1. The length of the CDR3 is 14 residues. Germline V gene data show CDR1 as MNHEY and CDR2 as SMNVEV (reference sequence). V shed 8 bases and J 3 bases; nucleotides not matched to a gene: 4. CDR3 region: CASRDRGQDYGYTF. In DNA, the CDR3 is TGTGCCAGCCGGGACAGGGGGCAGGACTATGGCTACACCTTC.

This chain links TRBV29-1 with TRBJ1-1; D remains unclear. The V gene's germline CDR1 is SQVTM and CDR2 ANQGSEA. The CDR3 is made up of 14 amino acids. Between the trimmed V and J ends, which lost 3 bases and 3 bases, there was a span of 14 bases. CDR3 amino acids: CSVDVALKDTEAFF. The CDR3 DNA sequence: TGCAGCGTTGATGTGGCTTTGAAAGACACTGAAGCTTTCTTT. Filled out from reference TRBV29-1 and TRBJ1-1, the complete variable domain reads SAVISQKPSRDICQRGTSLTIQCQVDSQVTMMFWYRQQPGQSLTLIATANQGSEATYESGFVIDKFPISRPNLTFSTLTVSNMSPEDSSIYLCSVDVALKDTEAFFGQGTRLTVV.

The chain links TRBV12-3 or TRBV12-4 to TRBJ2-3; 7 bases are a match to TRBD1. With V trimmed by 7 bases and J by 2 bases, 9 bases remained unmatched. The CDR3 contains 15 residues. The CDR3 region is CASTPKGGLTDTQYF. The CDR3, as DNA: TGTGCCAGCACACCGAAAGGGGGCCTCACAGATACGCAGTATTTT.

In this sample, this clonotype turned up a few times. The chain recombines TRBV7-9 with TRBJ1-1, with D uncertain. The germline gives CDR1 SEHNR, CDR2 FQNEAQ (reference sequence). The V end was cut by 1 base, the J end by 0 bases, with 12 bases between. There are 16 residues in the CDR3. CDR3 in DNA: TGTGCCAGCAGCTTAGAGGGCGCCAGGATGAACACTGAAGCTTTCTTT. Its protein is CASSLEGARMNTEAFF. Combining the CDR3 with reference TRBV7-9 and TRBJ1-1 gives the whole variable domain DTGVSQNPRHKITKRGQNVTFRCDPISEHNRLYWYRQTLGQGPEFLTYFQNEAQLEKSRLLSDRFSAERPKGSFSTLEIQRTEQGDSAMYLCASSLEGARMNTEAFFGQGTRLTVV.

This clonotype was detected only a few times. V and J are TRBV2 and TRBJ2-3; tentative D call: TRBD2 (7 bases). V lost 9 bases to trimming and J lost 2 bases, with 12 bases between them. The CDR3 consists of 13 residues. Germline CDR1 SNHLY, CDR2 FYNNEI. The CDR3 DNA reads TGTGCCAGGGAGGGGGGGACCACAGATACGCAGTATTTT. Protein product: CAREGGTTDTQYF.

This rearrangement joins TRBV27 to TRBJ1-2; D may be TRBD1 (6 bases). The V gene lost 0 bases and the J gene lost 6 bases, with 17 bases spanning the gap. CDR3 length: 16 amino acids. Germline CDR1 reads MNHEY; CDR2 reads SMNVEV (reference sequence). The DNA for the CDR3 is TGTGCCAGCAGTTTATCGTGGACAGAGCGCCAAGATGGCTACACCTTC. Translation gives CASSLSWTERQDGYTF.

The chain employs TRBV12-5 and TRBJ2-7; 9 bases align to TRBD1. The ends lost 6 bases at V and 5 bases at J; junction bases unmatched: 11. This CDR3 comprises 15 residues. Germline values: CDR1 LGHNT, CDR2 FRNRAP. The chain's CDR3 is CASGTRGQGFHEQYF. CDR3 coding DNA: TGTGCTAGTGGCACCCGGGGACAGGGTTTTCACGAGCAGTACTTC.

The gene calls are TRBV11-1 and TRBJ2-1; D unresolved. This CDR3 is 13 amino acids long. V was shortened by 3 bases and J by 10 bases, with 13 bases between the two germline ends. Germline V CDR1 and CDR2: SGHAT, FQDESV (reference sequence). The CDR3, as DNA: TGTGCCAGCAGCTTGGAGCTCCCCCGGGAGCAGTTCTTC. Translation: CASSLELPREQFF.

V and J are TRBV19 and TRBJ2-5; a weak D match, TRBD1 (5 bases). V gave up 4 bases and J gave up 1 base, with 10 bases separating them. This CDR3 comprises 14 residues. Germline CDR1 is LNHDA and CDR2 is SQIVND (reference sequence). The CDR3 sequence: CASSTQGFQETQYF. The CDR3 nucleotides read TGTGCCAGTAGTACCCAGGGTTTCCAAGAGACCCAGTACTTC.

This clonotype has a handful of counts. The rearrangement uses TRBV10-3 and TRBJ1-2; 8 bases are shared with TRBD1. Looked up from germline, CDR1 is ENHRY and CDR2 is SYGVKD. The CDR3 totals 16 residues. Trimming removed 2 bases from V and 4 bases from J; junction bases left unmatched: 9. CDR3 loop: CAISEEGRTGRYGYTF. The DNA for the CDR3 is TGTGCCATCAGTGAGGAGGGACGGACAGGGCGCTATGGCTACACCTTC.